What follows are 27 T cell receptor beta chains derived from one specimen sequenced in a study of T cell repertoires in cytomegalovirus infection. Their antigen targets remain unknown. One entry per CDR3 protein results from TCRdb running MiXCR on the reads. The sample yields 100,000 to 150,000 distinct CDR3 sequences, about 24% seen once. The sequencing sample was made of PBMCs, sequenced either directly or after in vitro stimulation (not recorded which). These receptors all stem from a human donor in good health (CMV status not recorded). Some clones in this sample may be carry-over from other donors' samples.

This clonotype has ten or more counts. CDR3 in amino acids: CASSGGGYGYTF. In DNA, the CDR3 is TGTGCCAGCAGTGGCGGGGGGTATGGCTACACCTTC. The chain links TRBV12-3 or TRBV12-4 to TRBJ1-2; TRBD1 might be the D (5 bases). The V and J ends lost 5 bases and 5 bases respectively, with 9 bases between them. This CDR3 is 12 amino acids long.

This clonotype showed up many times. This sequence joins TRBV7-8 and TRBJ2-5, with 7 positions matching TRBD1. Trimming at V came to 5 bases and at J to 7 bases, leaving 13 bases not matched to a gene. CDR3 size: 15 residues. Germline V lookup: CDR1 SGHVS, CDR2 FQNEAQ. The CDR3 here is CASSPTGVTVGTQYF. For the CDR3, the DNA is TGTGCCAGCAGCCCCACAGGGGTTACAGTGGGGACCCAGTACTTC.

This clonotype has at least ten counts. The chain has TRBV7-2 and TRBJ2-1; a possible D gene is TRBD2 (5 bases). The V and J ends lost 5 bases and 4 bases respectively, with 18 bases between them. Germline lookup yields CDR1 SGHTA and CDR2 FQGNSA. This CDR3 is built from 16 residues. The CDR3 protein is CASSPGFRTRYNEQFF. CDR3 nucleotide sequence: TGTGCCAGCAGCCCAGGTTTCAGGACTCGGTACAATGAGCAGTTCTTC.

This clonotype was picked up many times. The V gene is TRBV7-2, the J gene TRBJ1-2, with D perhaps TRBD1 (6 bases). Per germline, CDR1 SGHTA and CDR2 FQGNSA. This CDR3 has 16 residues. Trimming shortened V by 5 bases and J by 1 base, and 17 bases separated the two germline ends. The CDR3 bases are TGTGCCAGCAGCGTCGCCGGGACATCTATTAACTATGGCTACACCTTC. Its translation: CASSVAGTSINYGYTF.

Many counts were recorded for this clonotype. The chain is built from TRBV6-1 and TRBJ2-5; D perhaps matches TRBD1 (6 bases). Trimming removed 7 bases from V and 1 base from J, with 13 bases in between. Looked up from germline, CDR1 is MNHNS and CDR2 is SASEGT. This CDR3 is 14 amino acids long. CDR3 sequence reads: CASIWTAIQETQYF. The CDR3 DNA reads TGTGCCAGCATTTGGACAGCGATCCAAGAGACCCAGTACTTC.

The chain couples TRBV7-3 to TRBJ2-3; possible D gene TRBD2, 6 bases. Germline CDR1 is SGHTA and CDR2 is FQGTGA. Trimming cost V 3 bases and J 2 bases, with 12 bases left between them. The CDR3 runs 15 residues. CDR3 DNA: TGTGCCAGCAGCTTGATTAGCGGAAACACAGATACGCAGTATTTT. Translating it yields CASSLISGNTDTQYF.

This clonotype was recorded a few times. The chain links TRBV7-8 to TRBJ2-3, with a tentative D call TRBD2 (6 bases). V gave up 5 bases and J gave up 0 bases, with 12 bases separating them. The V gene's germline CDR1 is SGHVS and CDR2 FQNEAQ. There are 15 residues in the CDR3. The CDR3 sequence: CASSPWRASTDTQYF. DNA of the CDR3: TGTGCCAGCAGCCCTTGGAGGGCGAGCACAGATACGCAGTATTTT.

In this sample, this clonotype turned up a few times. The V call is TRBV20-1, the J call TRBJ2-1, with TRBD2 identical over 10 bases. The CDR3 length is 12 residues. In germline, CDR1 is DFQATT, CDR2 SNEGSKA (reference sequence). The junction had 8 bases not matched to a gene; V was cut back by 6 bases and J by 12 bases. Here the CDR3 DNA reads TGCAGTGCGCAAGAAGCGGGAGGGGTGCAGTTCTTC. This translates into CSAQEAGGVQFF.

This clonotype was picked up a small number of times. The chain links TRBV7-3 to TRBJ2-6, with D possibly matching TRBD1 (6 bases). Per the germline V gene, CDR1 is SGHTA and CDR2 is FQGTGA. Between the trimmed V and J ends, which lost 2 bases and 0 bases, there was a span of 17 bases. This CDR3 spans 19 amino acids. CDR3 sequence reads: CASSLSLRGYSSGANVLTF. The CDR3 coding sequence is TGTGCCAGCAGCTTATCCCTGAGGGGGTACAGCTCTGGGGCCAACGTCCTGACTTTC. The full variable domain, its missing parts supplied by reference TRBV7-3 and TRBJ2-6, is GAGVSQTPSNKVTEKGKYVELRCDPISGHTALYWYRQSLGQGPEFLIYFQGTGAADDSGLPNDRFFAVRPEGSVSTLKIQRTERGDSAVYLCASSLSLRGYSSGANVLTFGAGSRLTVL.

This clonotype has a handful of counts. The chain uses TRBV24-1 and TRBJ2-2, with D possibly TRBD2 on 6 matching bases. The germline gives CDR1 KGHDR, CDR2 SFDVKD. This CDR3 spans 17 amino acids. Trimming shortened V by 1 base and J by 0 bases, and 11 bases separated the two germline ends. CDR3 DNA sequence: TGTGCCACCAGTGATTTTAGCGGACCGACGAACACCGGGGAGCTGTTTTTT. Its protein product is CATSDFSGPTNTGELFF.

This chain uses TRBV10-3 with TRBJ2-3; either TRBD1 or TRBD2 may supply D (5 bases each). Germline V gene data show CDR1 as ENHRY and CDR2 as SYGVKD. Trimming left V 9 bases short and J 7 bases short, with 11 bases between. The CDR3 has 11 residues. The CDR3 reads CAMGDENTQYF. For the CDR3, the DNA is TGTGCCATGGGGGACGAGAATACGCAGTATTTT.

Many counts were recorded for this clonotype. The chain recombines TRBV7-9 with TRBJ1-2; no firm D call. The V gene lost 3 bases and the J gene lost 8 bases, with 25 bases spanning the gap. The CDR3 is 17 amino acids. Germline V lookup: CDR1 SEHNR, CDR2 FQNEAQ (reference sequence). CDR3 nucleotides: TGTGCCAGCAGCTTGGGAAGCCTTTCGACGGGCCTCTGGGGCTACACCTTC. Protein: CASSLGSLSTGLWGYTF.

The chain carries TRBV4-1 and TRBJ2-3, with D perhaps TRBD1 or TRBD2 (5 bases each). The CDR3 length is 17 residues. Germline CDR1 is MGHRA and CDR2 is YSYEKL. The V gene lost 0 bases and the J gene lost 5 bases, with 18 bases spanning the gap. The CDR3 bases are TGCGCCAGCAGCCAAGATGGGCCCGGGACGTTTAGAGATACGCAGTATTTT. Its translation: CASSQDGPGTFRDTQYF.

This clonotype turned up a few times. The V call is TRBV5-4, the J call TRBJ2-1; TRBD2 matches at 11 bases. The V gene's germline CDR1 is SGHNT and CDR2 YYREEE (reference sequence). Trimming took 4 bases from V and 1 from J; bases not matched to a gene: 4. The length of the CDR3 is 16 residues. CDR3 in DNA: TGTGCCAGCAGCCGGTCTAGCGGGAGGTCCTACAATGAGCAGTTCTTC. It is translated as CASSRSSGRSYNEQFF.

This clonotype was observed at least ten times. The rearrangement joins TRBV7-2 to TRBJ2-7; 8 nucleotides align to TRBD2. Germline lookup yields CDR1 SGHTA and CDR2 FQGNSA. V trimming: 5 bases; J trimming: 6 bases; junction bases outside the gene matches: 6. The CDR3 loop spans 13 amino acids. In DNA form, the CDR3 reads TGTGCCAGCAGCGCAATAGCGGGAAGCGAGCAGTACGTC. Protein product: CASSAIAGSEQYV.

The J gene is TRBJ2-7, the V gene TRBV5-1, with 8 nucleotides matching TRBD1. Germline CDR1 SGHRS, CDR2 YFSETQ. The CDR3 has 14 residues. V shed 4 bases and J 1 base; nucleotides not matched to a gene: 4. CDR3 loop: CASSPGDRSYEQYF. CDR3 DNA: TGCGCCAGCAGCCCCGGGGACAGGTCCTACGAGCAGTACTTC.

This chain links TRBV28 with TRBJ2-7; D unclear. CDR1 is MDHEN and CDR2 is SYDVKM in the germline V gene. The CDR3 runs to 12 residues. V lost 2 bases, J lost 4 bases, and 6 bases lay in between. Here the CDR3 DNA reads TGTGCCAGCAGTTTAAACGGTTACGAGCAGTACTTC. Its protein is CASSLNGYEQYF. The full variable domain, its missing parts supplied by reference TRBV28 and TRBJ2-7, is DVKVTQSSRYLVKRTGEKVFLECVQDMDHENMFWYRQDPGLGLRLIYFSYDVKMKEKGDIPEGYSVSREKKERFSLILESASTNQTSMYLCASSLNGYEQYFGPGTRLTVT.

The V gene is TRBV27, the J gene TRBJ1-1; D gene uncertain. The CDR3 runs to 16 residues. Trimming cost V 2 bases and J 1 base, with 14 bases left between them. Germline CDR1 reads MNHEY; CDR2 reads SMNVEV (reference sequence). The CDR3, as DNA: TGTGCCAGCAGTTTAGTGTATGGCAGGCCGAACACTGAAGCTTTCTTT. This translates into CASSLVYGRPNTEAFF.

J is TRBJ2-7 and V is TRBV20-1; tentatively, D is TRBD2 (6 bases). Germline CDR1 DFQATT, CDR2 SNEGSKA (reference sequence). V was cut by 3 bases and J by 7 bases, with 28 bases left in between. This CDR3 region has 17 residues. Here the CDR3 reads CSARPLSPAGAPGEQYF. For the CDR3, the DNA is TGCAGTGCTAGGCCCCTTAGCCCAGCGGGCGCTCCTGGGGAGCAGTACTTC.

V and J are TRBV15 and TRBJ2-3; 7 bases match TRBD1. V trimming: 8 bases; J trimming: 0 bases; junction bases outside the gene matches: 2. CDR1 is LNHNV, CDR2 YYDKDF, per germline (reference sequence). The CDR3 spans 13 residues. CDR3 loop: CATGTASTDTQYF. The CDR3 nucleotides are TGTGCCACCGGGACAGCTAGCACAGATACGCAGTATTTT.

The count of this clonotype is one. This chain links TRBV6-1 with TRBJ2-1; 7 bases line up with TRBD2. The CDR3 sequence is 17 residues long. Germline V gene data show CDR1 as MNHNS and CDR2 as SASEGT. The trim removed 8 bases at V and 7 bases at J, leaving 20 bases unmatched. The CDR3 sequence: CASRGGESPAFGNEQFF. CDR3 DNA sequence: TGTGCCAGCCGGGGAGGGGAATCACCCGCTTTTGGGAATGAGCAGTTCTTC.

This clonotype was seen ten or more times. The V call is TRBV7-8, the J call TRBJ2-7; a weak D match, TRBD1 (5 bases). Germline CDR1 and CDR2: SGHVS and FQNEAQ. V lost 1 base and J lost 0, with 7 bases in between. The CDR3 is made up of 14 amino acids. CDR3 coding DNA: TGTGCCAGCAGCTTAGTCGACAGCTCCTACGAGCAGTACTTC. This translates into CASSLVDSSYEQYF.

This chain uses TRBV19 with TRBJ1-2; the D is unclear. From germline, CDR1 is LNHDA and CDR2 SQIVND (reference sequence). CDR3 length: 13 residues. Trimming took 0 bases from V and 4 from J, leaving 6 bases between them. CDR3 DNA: TGTGCCAGTAGTATAGAAGACACCTATGGCTACACCTTC. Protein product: CASSIEDTYGYTF. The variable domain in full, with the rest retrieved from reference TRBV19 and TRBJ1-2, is DGGITQSPKYLFRKEGQNVTLSCEQNLNHDAMYWYRQDPGQGLRLIYYSQIVNDFQKGDIAEGYSVSREKKESFPLTVTSAQKNPTAFYLCASSIEDTYGYTFGSGTRLTVV.

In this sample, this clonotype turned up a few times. CDR3 coding DNA: TGTGCCAGCAGCACCCGACTAGGCTACGAGCAGTACGTC. Its translation is CASSTRLGYEQYV. This chain links TRBV11-3 with TRBJ2-7; TRBD2 might be the D (6 bases). In germline, CDR1 is SGHNT, CDR2 YENEEA. The CDR3 spans 13 residues. V lost 5 bases and J lost 3, with 11 bases in between.

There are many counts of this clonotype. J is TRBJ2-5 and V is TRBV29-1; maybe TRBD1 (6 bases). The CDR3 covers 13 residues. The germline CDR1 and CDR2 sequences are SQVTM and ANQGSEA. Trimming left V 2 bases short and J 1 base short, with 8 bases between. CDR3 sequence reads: CSVERQAQETQYF. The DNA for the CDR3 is TGCAGCGTTGAACGACAGGCCCAAGAGACCCAGTACTTC. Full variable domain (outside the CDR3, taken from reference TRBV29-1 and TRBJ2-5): SAVISQKPSRDICQRGTSLTIQCQVDSQVTMMFWYRQQPGQSLTLIATANQGSEATYESGFVIDKFPISRPNLTFSTLTVSNMSPEDSSIYLCSVERQAQETQYFGPGTRLLVL.

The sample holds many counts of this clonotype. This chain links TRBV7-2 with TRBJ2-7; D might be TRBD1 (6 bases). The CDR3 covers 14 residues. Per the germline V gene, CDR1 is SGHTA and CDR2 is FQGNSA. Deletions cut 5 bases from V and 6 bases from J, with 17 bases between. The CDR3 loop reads CASSQGTARVEQYF. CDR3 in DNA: TGTGCCAGCAGCCAGGGGACCGCGCGGGTCGAGCAGTACTTC.

The CDR3 spells CASSGGGTGINYGYTF. The CDR3 DNA follows: TGTGCCAGCAGCGGAGGCGGGACAGGAATCAACTATGGCTACACCTTC. J is TRBJ1-2 and V is TRBV5-4; 8 bases match TRBD1. CDR3 length: 16 amino acids. The J segment lost 2 bases and the V segment lost 4 bases, leaving 10 bases of the junction unmatched. Germline lookup yields CDR1 SGHNT and CDR2 YYREEE (reference sequence).